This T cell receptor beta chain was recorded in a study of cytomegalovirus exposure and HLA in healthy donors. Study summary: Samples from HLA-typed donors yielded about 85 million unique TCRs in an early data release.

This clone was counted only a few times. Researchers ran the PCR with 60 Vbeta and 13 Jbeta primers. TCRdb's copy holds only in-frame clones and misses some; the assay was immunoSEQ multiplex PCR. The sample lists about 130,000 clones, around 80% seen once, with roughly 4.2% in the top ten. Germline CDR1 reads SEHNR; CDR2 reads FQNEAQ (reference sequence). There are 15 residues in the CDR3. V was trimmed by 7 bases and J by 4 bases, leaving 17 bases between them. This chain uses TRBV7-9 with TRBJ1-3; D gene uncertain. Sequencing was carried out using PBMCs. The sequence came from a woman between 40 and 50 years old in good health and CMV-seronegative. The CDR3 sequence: CASTKVEVSGNTIYF. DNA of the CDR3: TGTGCCAGCACCAAAGTGGAGGTTTCAGGAAACACCATATATTTT.